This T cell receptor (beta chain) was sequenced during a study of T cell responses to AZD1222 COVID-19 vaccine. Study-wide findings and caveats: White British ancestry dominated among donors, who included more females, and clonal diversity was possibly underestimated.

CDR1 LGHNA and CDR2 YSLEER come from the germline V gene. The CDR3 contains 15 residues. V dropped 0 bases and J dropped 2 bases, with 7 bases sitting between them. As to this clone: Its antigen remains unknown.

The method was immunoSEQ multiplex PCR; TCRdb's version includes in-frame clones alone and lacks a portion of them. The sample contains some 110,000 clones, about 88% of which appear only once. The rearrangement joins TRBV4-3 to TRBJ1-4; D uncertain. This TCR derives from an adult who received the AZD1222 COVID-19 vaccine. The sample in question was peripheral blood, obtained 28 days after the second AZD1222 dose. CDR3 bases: TGCGCCAGCAGCCAAGAAGGGCGGACTAATGAAAAACTGTTTTTT. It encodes CASSQEGRTNEKLFF.